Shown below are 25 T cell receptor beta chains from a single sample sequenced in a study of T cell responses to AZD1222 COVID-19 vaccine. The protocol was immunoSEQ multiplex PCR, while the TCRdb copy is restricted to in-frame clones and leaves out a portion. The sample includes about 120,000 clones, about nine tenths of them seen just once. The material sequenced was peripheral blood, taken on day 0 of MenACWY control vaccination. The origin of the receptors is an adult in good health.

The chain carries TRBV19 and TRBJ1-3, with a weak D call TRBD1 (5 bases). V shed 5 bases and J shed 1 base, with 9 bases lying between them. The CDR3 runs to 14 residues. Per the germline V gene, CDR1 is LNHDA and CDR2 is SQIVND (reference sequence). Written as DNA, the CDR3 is TGTGCCAGTAGTTCCGGGACTTCTGGAAACACCATATATTTT. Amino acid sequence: CASSSGTSGNTIYF.

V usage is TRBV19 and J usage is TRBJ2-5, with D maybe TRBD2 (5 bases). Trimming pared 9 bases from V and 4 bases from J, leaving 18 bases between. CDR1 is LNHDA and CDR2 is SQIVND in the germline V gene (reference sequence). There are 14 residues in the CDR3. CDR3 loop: CASQGRWERETQYF. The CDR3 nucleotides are TGTGCCAGCCAAGGCCGGTGGGAGAGAGAGACCCAGTACTTC.

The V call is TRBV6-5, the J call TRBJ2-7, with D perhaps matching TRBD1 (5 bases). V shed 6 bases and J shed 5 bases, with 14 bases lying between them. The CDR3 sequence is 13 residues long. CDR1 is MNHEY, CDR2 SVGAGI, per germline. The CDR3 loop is CASSRQGGHEQYF. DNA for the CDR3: TGTGCCAGCAGCCGGCAGGGTGGCCACGAGCAGTACTTC.

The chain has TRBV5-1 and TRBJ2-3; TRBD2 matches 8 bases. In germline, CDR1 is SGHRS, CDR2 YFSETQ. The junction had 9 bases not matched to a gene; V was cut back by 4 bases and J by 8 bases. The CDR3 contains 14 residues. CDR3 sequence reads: CASSGSGSVGTQYF. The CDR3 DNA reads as TGCGCCAGCAGCGGGAGCGGGAGCGTCGGTACGCAGTATTTT.

The CDR3, as DNA: TGTGCCAGCTCAGAGACGGACACCCCCTGGCGGGGCTACACCTTC. This gives the protein CASSETDTPWRGYTF. The rearrangement joins TRBV18 to TRBJ1-2, with TRBD1 as a possible D gene (5 bases). The CDR3 has 15 amino acids. Deletions cut 5 bases from V and 8 bases from J, with 21 bases between. Germline V CDR1 and CDR2: KGHSH, LQKENI.

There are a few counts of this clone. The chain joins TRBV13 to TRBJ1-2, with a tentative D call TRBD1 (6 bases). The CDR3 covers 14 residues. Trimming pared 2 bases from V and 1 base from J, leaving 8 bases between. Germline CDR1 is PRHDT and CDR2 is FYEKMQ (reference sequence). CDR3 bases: TGTGCCAGCAGCTTATGGACAGATAACTATGGCTACACCTTC. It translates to CASSLWTDNYGYTF.

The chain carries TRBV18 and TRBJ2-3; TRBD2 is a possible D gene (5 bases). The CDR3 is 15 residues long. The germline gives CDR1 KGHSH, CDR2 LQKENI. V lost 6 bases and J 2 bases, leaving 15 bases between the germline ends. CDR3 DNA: TGTGCCAGCTCCGGAAGAGCGGATAACACAGATACGCAGTATTTT. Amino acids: CASSGRADNTDTQYF. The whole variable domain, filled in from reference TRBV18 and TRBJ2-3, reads NAGVMQNPRHLVRRRGQEARLRCSPMKGHSHVYWYRQLPEEGLKFMVYLQKENIIDESGMPKERFSAEFPKEGPSILRIQQVVRGDSAAYFCASSGRADNTDTQYFGPGTRLTVL.

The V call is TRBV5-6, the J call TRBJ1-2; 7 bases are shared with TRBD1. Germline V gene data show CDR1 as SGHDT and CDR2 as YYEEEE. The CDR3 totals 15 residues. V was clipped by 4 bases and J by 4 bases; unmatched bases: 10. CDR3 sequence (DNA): TGTGCCAGCAGCCCCAAAGGACAGGAGGGCTATGGCTACACCTTC. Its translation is CASSPKGQEGYGYTF.

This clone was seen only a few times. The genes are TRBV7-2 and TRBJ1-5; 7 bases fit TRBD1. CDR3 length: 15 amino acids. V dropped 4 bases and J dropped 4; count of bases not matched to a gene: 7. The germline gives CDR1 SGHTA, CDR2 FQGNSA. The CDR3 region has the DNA TGTGCCAGCAGCTCCGTCGGACAGGCGAATCAGCCCCAGCATTTT. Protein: CASSSVGQANQPQHF. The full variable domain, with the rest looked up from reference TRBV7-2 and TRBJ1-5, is GAGVSQSPSNKVTEKGKDVELRCDPISGHTALYWYRQSLGQGLEFLIYFQGNSAPDKSGLPSDRFSAERTGGSVSTLTIQRTQQEDSAVYLCASSSVGQANQPQHFGDGTRLSIL.

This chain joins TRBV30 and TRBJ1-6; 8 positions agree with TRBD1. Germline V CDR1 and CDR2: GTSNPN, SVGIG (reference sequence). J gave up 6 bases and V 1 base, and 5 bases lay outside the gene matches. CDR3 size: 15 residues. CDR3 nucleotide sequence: TGTGCCTGGAGTGGGTCCCAGGGGGCTAATTCACCCCTCCACTTT. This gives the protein CAWSGSQGANSPLHF.

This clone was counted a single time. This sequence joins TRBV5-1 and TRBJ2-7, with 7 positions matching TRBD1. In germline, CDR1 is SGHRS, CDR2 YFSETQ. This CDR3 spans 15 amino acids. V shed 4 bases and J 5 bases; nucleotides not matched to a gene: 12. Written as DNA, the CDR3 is TGCGCCAGCAGCCCAGACAGGGAATCCGTACACGAGCAGTACTTC. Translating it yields CASSPDRESVHEQYF. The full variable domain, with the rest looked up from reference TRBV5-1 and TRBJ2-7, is KAGVTQTPRYLIKTRGQQVTLSCSPISGHRSVSWYQQTPGQGLQFLFEYFSETQRNKGNFPGRFSGRQFSNSRSEMNVSTLELGDSALYLCASSPDRESVHEQYFGPGTRLTVT.

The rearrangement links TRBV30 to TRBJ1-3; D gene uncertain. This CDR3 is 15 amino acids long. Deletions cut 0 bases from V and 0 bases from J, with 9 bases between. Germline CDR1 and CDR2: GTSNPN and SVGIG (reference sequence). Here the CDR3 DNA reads TGTGCCTGGAGTGTCGGGCCGAGCTCTGGAAACACCATATATTTT. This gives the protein CAWSVGPSSGNTIYF.

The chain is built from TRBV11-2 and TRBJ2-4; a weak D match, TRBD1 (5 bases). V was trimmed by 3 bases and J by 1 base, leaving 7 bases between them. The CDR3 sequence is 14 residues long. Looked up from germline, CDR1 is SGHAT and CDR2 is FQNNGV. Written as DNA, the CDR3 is TGTGCCAGCAGCTTCAGGGTGGCCAAAAACATTCAGTACTTC. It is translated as CASSFRVAKNIQYF.

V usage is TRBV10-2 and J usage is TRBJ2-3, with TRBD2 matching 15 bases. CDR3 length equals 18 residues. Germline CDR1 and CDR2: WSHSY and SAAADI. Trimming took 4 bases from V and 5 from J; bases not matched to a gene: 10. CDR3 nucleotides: TGCGCCAGCAGTGGATTGTCCCGGGGACTAGCGGGAGGAGATACGCAGTATTTT. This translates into CASSGLSRGLAGGDTQYF.

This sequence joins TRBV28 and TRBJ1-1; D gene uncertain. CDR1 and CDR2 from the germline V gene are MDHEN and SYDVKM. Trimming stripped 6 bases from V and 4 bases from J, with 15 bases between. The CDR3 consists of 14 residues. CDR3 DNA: TGTGCCAGCAGACCTCGGGTCTTGGGCACTGAAGCTTTCTTT. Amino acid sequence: CASRPRVLGTEAFF.

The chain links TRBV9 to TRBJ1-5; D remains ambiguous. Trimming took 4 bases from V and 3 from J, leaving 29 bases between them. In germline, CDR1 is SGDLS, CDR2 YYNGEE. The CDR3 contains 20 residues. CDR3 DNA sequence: TGTGCCAGCAGCCCAAACCCCCCCTCGTGGGAGAGGTTGGACAATCAGCCCCAGCATTTT. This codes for CASSPNPPSWERLDNQPQHF.

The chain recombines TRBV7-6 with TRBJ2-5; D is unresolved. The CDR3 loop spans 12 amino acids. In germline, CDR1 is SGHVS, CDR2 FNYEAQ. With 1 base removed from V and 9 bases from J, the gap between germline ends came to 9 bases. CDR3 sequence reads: CASSLGGSAQYF. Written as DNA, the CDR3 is TGTGCCAGCAGCTTAGGGGGTAGTGCCCAGTACTTC.

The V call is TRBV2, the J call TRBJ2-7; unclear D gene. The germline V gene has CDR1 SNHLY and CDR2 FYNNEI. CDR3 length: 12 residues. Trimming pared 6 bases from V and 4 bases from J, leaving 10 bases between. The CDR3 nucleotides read TGTGCCAGCAGCCGAGACCGTTACGAGCAGTACTTC. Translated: CASSRDRYEQYF.

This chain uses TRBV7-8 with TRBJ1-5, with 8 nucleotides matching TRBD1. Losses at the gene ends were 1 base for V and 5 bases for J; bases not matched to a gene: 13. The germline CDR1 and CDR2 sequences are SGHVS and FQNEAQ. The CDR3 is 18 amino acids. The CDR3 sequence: CASSLGKTGTGLYQPQHF. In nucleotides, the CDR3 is TGTGCCAGCAGCTTAGGGAAAACCGGGACAGGCTTGTATCAGCCCCAGCATTTT.

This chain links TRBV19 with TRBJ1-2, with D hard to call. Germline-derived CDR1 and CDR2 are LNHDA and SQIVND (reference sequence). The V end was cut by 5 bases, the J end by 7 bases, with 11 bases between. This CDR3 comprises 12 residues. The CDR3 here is CASSPRTGGYTF. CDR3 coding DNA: TGTGCCAGTAGTCCCCGGACCGGTGGCTACACCTTC.

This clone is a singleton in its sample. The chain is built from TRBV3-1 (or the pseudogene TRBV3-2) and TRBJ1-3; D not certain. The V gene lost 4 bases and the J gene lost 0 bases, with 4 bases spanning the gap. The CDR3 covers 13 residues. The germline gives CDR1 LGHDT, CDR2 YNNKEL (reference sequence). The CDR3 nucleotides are TGTGCCAGCAGCCTGCGCTCTGGAAACACCATATATTTT. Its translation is CASSLRSGNTIYF.

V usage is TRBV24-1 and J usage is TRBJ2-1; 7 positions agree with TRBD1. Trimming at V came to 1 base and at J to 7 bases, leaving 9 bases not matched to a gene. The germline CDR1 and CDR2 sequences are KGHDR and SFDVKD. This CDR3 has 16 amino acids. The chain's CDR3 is CATSDFGGLTGNEQFF. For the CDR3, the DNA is TGTGCCACCAGTGATTTTGGGGGATTGACAGGGAATGAGCAGTTCTTC.

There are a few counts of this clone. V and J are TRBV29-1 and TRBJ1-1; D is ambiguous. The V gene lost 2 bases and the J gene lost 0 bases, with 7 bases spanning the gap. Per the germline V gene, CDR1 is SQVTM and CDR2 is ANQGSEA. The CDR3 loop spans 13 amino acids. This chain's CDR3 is CSVEKALNTEAFF. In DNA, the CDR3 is TGCAGCGTTGAAAAGGCCTTGAACACTGAAGCTTTCTTT.

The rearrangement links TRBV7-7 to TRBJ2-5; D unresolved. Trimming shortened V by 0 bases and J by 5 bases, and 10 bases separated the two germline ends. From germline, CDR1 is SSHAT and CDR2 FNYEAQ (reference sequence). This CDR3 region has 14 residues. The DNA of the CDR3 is TGTGCCAGCAGCTTAGCGCTTAAGGCGGAGACCCAGTACTTC. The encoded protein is CASSLALKAETQYF.

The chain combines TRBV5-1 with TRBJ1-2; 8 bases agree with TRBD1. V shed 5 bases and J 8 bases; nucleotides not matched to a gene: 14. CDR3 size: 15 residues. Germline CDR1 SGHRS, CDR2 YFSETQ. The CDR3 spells CASRLTGQVTGGYTF. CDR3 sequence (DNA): TGCGCCAGCAGATTGACGGGACAGGTAACGGGCGGCTACACCTTC.